The rows below give T cell receptor beta chains drawn from one sample of a study of blood T cell repertoires in COVID-19. Libraries were prepared by immunoSEQ multiplex PCR; TCRdb keeps only in-frame clonotypes and omits some of them. In the table there are over 85,000 clones, 70% to 90% of which are singletons. Sequencing input: peripheral blood. Every receptor here comes from a man between 65 and 80 years old with acute or convalescent COVID-19. Each CDR3 is given with its conserved first and last residue. D genes are given only for firm matches. Clone size, where shown, is once, few, many, or a class for clones that have expanded.

V	J	size	D	CDR3	DNA
TRBV19	TRBJ1-4	NA	NA	CASSQGQRHSTTNEKLFF	TGTGCCAGTAGTCAAGGCCAGAGACACTCCACAACTAATGAAAAACTGTTTTTT
TRBV12-3/TRBV12-4	TRBJ1-1	NA	NA	CASSATSEAFF	TGTGCCAGCAGCGCAACAAGTGAAGCTTTCTTT
TRBV7-3	TRBJ2-3	NA	NA	CASSSQGMDTDTQYF	TGTGCCAGCAGCTCTCAGGGGATGGACACAGATACGCAGTATTTT
TRBV4-1	TRBJ2-5	NA	NA	CASSHSGFQETQYF	TGCGCCAGCAGCCATAGCGGATTCCAAGAGACCCAGTACTTC
TRBV11-2	TRBJ2-7	few	TRBD2	CASSSGLAGDEQYF	TGTGCCAGCAGCTCGGGACTAGCGGGGGACGAGCAGTACTTC
TRBV27	TRBJ2-5	NA	NA	CASSLFGRGRKETQYF	TGTGCCAGCAGTCTATTCGGGCGGGGTCGGAAGGAGACCCAGTACTTC
TRBV6-5	TRBJ1-1	NA	NA	CASSMEKMNTEAFF	TGTGCCAGCAGCATGGAGAAGATGAACACTGAAGCTTTCTTT
TRBV12-3/TRBV12-4	TRBJ2-4	NA	NA	CASSLVGVDQYF	TGTGCCAGCAGTTTAGTCGGGGTGGATCAGTACTTC
TRBV12-3/TRBV12-4	TRBJ2-5	NA	NA	CASSLMRETQYF	TGTGCCAGCTCCCTTATGCGGGAGACCCAGTACTTC
TRBV6-5	TRBJ2-1	NA	NA	CASSLQTGEGEQFF	TGTGCCAGCAGCTTACAGACAGGGGAGGGAGAGCAGTTCTTC
TRBV6-1	TRBJ1-2	NA	NA	CASSEVRSNYGYTF	TGTGCCAGCAGTGAAGTCAGATCAAACTATGGCTACACCTTC
TRBV7-9	TRBJ1-1	NA	TRBD1	CASSSGQDIGVGNTEAFF	TGTGCCAGCAGCTCGGGACAGGATATCGGCGTCGGGAACACTGAAGCTTTCTTT
TRBV10-2	TRBJ1-1	NA	NA	CASHRNRDNTEAFF	TGCGCCAGCCATCGGAACAGGGACAACACTGAAGCTTTCTTT
TRBV19	TRBJ1-2	once	TRBD1	CASSRTGLYGYTF	TGTGCCAGTAGTAGGACAGGGCTCTATGGCTACACCTTC
TRBV4-2	TRBJ2-1	NA	TRBD2	CASSQAPLAGGPNEQFF	TGTGCCAGCAGCCAAGCGCCCCTAGCGGGGGGGCCCAATGAGCAGTTCTTC
TRBV28	TRBJ1-2	NA	TRBD1	CASSAQGVGNYGYTF	TGTGCCAGCAGTGCACAGGGGGTAGGGAACTATGGCTACACCTTC
TRBV9	TRBJ2-3	NA	TRBD2	CASSFLAGAADTQYF	TGTGCCAGCAGCTTCCTAGCGGGGGCGGCAGATACGCAGTATTTT
TRBV10-3	TRBJ2-3	NA	TRBD1	CASETGDTDTQYF	TGTGCCTCAGAGACAGGGGACACAGATACGCAGTATTTT
TRBV12-3/TRBV12-4	TRBJ2-1	NA	TRBD2	CASSLGEGTGQFF	TGTGCCAGCAGCTTGGGGGAGGGTACCGGGCAGTTCTTC
TRBV28	TRBJ1-2	once	NA	CASILGGVQGSGYTF	TGTGCCAGCATCCTTGGGGGGGTCCAGGGTAGTGGCTACACCTTC
TRBV5-4	TRBJ2-2	once	TRBD1	CASSLGGTGEPTGELFF	TGTGCCAGCAGCTTGGGCGGGACAGGGGAGCCCACCGGGGAGCTGTTTTTT
TRBV20-1	TRBJ2-2	NA	NA	CSATPGGELFF	TGCAGTGCTACACCCGGGGGGGAGCTGTTTTTT
TRBV4-1	TRBJ1-3	NA	NA	CASSQDWATRDTIYF	TGCGCCAGCAGCCAAGATTGGGCAACCAGGGACACCATATATTTT
TRBV5-1	TRBJ1-3	NA	NA	CASSVGDTASGNTIYF	TGCGCCAGCAGCGTGGGAGACACTGCCTCTGGAAACACCATATATTTT
TRBV11-3	TRBJ2-1	NA	NA	CASSSSERAEQFF	TGTGCCAGCAGCTCCTCGGAGCGGGCCGAGCAGTTCTTC
TRBV6-4	TRBJ1-5	NA	NA	CASSRSGGGNQPQHF	TGTGCCAGCAGTCGATCCGGGGGGGGCAATCAGCCCCAGCATTTT
TRBV30	TRBJ1-1	NA	TRBD1	CAWGQGGYTEAFF	TGTGCCTGGGGACAGGGAGGGTACACTGAAGCTTTCTTT
TRBV18	TRBJ1-1	NA	NA	CASAREGDTEAFF	TGTGCCAGCGCGAGGGAGGGAGACACTGAAGCTTTCTTT
TRBV5-6	TRBJ1-6	NA	TRBD1	CASSWGQGNSPLHF	TGTGCCAGCAGCTGGGGACAGGGGAATTCACCCCTCCACTTT
TRBV19	TRBJ1-1	once	NA	CASSMREGVTEAFF	TGTGCCAGTAGTATGAGAGAGGGGGTGACTGAAGCTTTCTTT
TRBV30	TRBJ1-3	NA	TRBD1	CAWRATGGSGNTIYF	TGTGCCTGGAGAGCCACAGGGGGCTCTGGAAACACCATATATTTT
TRBV4-1	TRBJ2-2	NA	TRBD2	CASSQGPSGLTGELFF	TGCGCCAGCAGCCAAGGCCCTAGCGGATTAACCGGGGAGCTGTTTTTT
TRBV6-5	TRBJ2-7	NA	NA	CASSSPGGGISYEQYF	TGTGCCAGCAGTTCCCCGGGCGGGGGCATCTCCTACGAGCAGTACTTC
TRBV2	TRBJ1-1	NA	NA	CASSVFGNSLNTEAFF	TGTGCCAGCAGTGTTTTTGGAAACAGCCTGAACACTGAAGCTTTCTTT
TRBV15	TRBJ2-5	NA	TRBD2	CATSRAGTSGGARETQYF	TGTGCCACCAGCAGAGCTGGGACTAGCGGGGGGGCCCGGGAGACCCAGTACTTC
TRBV19	TRBJ2-5	NA	NA	CASSPTGTKETQYF	TGTGCCAGTAGCCCCACCGGGACAAAGGAGACCCAGTACTTC
TRBV29-1	TRBJ1-3	NA	NA	CSVAGDSGNTIYF	TGCAGCGTAGCCGGGGACTCTGGAAACACCATATATTTT
TRBV5-1	TRBJ2-5	NA	TRBD1	CASSVSGTERETQYF	TGCGCCAGCAGCGTATCCGGGACAGAGAGAGAGACCCAGTACTTC
TRBV7-2	TRBJ2-1	NA	TRBD2	CASSLEGTSGAEQFF	TGTGCCAGCAGCTTAGAAGGGACTAGCGGGGCTGAGCAGTTCTTC
TRBV7-9	TRBJ2-1	NA	TRBD1	CASSTRQGSSYNEQFF	TGTGCCAGCAGCACCCGACAGGGATCCTCCTACAATGAGCAGTTCTTC
TRBV6-5	TRBJ1-2	NA	TRBD1	CASTRTGVDGYTF	TGTGCCAGCACCCGGACAGGGGTCGATGGCTACACCTTC
TRBV28	TRBJ1-2	NA	NA	CASSPDRSYGYTF	TGTGCCAGCAGTCCTGACCGGAGCTATGGCTACACCTTC
TRBV29-1	TRBJ1-2	NA	TRBD1	CSVRQGPNYGYTF	TGCAGCGTAAGACAGGGGCCGAACTATGGCTACACCTTC
TRBV7-9	TRBJ1-1	NA	NA	CASSSGLSREAFF	TGTGCCAGCAGCTCCGGTCTCTCCCGGGAAGCTTTCTTT
TRBV2	TRBJ1-5	NA	TRBD1	CASSADRYQPQHF	TGTGCCAGCAGTGCGGACAGGTATCAGCCCCAGCATTTT
TRBV5-1	TRBJ2-1	NA	NA	CASSLLNNEQFF	TGCGCCAGCAGCTTATTAAACAATGAGCAGTTCTTC
TRBV10-1	TRBJ1-1	NA	NA	CASSSGTIAVAFF	TGCGCCAGTTCATCTGGGACAATCGCTGTAGCTTTCTTT
TRBV2	TRBJ2-2	NA	TRBD2	CASSRLAGRNTGELFF	TGTGCCAGCAGCCGACTAGCGGGGAGGAACACCGGGGAGCTGTTTTTT